This TCR beta chain was found in a study of T cells in Graves' hyperthyroidism and ophthalmopathy. Trimming cost V 7 bases and J 3 bases, with 16 bases left between them. Germline CDR1 reads MNHEY; CDR2 reads SVGEGT. The CDR3 has 15 residues. Authors of the study amplified TCR beta CDR3 regions from RNA transcripts. The HTBI primer set served for first-round RT-PCR of the TCR CDR3. One entry per CDR3 protein, called by TCRdb with MiXCR from the multiplex PCR reads. The data contain more than 550,000 distinct CDR3 sequences, 15% to 20% of them singletons. Remarks on this clonotype: The target antigen is unknown.

Study-wide points: Ophthalmopathy onset followed model prediction by a median about six months.

The chain links TRBV6-2 or TRBV6-3 to TRBJ1-5; D is perhaps TRBD1 (6 bases). The clonotype originates from a woman in her fifties or sixties with Graves' hyperthyroidism that later progressed to Graves' ophthalmopathy. The sequenced sample was blood. The CDR3 sequence: CASIEGGQINQPQHF. The CDR3 DNA reads as TGTGCCAGCATAGAAGGGGGACAAATCAATCAGCCCCAGCATTTT.